This TCR beta chain was obtained from a study of Ad26.COV2.S vaccination and SARS-CoV-2 variants. The CDR3 runs to 14 residues. In germline, CDR1 is MDHEN, CDR2 SYDVKM. Deletions cut 3 bases from V and 8 bases from J, with 14 bases between. The data were produced by immunoSEQ multiplex PCR, yet TCRdb's version contains in-frame clones alone and is incomplete. The sample holds 440,000 or so clones, about 92% seen once. The sample's treatment: some 20 received Ad26.COV2.S at low or high dose, single or two shots; five or six received placebo; per-sample allocation not given. Repertoires come from day 63 after the first vaccine or placebo injection.

This sequence joins TRBV28 and TRBJ2-1, with D perhaps matching TRBD2 (6 bases). The TCR originated in a person between 18 and 60 years old who received the Ad26.COV2.S COVID-19 vaccine or a placebo. The specimen comprised peripheral blood, sampled in a trial of Ad26.COV2.S vaccine versus placebo. The CDR3 DNA sequence: TGTGCCAGCAGTTTTGGGACTCCCTGGGATGAGCAGTTCTTC. The encoded protein is CASSFGTPWDEQFF.